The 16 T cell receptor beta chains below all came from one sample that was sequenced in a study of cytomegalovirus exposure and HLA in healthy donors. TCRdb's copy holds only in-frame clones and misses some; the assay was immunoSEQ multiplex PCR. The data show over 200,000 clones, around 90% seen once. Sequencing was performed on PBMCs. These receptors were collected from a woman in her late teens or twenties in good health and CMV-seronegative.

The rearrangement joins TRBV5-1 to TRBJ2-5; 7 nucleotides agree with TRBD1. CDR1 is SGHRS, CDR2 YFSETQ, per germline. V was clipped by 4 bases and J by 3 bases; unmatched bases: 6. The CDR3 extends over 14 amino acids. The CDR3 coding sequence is TGCGCCAGCAGCGGCGGACAGGTTGAAGAGACCCAGTACTTC. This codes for CASSGGQVEETQYF. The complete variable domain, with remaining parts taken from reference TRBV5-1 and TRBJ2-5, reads KAGVTQTPRYLIKTRGQQVTLSCSPISGHRSVSWYQQTPGQGLQFLFEYFSETQRNKGNFPGRFSGRQFSNSRSEMNVSTLELGDSALYLCASSGGQVEETQYFGPGTRLLVL.

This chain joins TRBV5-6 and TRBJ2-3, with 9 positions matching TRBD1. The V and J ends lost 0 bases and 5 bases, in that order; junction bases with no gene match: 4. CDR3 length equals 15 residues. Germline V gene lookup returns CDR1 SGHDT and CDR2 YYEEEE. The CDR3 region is CASSLGTGVGDTQYF. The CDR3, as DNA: TGTGCCAGCAGCTTGGGGACAGGGGTGGGAGATACGCAGTATTTT.

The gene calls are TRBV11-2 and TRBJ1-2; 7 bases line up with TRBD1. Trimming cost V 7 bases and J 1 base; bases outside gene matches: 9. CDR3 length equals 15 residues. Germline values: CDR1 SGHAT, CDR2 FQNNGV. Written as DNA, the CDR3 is TGTGCCAGCACCTCTCCGGGACAGCTTAACTATGGCTACACCTTC. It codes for CASTSPGQLNYGYTF.

The CDR3: CASSNRDKGDTQYF. The CDR3 DNA reads TGTGCCAGTAGTAACCGGGACAAAGGAGATACGCAGTATTTT. V gene TRBV19 combines with J gene TRBJ2-3; possibly TRBD1 for D (6 bases). There are 14 residues in the CDR3. Germline V gives CDR1 LNHDA, CDR2 SQIVND (reference sequence). Trimming removed 4 bases at V and 5 bases at J, with 13 bases between.

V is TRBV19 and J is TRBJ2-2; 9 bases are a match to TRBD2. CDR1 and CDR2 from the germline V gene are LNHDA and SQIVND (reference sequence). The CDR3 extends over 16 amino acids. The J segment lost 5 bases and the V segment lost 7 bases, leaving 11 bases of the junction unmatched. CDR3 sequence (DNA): TGTGCCAGTACCCCCCCCGAGCGGGAGGATACCGGGGAGCTGTTTTTT. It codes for CASTPPEREDTGELFF.

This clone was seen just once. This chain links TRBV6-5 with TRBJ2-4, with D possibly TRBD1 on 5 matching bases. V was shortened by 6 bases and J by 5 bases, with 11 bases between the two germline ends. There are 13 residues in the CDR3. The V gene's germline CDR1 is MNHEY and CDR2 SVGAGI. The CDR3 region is CASSRQGENIQYF. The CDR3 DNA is TGTGCCAGCAGCCGGCAGGGTGAAAACATTCAGTACTTC.

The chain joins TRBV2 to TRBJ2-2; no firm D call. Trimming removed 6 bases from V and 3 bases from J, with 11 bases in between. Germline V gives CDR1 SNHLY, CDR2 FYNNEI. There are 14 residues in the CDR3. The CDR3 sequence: CASRLQQHTGELFF. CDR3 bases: TGTGCCAGCAGGCTACAGCAGCACACCGGGGAGCTGTTTTTT.

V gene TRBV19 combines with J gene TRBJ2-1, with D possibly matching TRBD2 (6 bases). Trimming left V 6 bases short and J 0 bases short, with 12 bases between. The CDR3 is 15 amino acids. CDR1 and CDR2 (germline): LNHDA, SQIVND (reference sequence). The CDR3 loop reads CASSLAMSSYNEQFF. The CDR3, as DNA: TGTGCCAGTAGCCTAGCGATGAGCTCCTACAATGAGCAGTTCTTC.

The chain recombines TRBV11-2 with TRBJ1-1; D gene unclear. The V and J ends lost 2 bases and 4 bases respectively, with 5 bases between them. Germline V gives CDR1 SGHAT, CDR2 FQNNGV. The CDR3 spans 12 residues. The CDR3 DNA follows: TGTGCCAGCAGCTTACGGGGCACTGAAGCTTTCTTT. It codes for CASSLRGTEAFF.

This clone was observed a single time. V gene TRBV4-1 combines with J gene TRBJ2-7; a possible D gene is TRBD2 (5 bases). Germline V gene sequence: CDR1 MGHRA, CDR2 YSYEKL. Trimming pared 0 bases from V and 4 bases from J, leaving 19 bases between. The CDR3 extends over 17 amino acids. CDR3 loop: CASSQDGGSTGRYEQYF. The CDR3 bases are TGCGCCAGCAGCCAAGATGGCGGGTCAACTGGGAGATACGAGCAGTACTTC.

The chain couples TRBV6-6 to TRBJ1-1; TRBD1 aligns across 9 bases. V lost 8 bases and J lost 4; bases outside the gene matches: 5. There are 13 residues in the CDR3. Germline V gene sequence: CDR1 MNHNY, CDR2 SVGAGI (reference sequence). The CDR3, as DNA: TGTGCCAGCGGTACAGGGGGCCGCACTGAAGCTTTCTTT. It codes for CASGTGGRTEAFF.

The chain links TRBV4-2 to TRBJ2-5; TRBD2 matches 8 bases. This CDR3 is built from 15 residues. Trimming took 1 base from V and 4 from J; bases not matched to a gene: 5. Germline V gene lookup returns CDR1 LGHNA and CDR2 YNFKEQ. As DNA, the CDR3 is TGTGCCAGCAGCCAAGGCCTAGCGGGCATAGAGACCCAGTACTTC. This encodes CASSQGLAGIETQYF.

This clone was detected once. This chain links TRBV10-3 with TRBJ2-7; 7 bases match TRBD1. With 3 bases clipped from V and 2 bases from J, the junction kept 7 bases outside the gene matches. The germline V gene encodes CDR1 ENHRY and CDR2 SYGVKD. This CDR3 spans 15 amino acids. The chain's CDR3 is CAISDRDRNPYEQYF. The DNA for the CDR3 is TGTGCCATCAGTGACCGGGACAGAAACCCCTACGAGCAGTACTTC.

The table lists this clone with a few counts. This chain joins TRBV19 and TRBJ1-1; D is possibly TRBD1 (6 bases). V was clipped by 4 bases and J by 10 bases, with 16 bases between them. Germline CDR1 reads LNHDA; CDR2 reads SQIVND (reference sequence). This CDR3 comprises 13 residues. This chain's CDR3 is CASSKTRGNGAFF. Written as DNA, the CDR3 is TGTGCCAGTAGTAAGACAAGGGGGAATGGAGCTTTCTTT.

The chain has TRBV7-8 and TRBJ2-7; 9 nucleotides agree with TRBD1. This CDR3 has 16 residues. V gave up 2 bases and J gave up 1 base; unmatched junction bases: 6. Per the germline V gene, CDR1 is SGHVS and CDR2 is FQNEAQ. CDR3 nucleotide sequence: TGTGCCAGCAGCTTATGGGGGACAGGGAGTTCCTACGAGCAGTACTTC. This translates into CASSLWGTGSSYEQYF.

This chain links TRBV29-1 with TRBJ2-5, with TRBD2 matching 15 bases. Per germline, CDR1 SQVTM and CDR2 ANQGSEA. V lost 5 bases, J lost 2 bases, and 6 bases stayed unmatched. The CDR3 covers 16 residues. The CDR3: CSVIGTSGRLQETQYF. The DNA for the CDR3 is TGCAGCGTTATCGGGACTAGCGGGAGGTTGCAAGAGACCCAGTACTTC. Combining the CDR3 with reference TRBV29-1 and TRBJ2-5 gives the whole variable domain SAVISQKPSRDICQRGTSLTIQCQVDSQVTMMFWYRQQPGQSLTLIATANQGSEATYESGFVIDKFPISRPNLTFSTLTVSNMSPEDSSIYLCSVIGTSGRLQETQYFGPGTRLLVL.